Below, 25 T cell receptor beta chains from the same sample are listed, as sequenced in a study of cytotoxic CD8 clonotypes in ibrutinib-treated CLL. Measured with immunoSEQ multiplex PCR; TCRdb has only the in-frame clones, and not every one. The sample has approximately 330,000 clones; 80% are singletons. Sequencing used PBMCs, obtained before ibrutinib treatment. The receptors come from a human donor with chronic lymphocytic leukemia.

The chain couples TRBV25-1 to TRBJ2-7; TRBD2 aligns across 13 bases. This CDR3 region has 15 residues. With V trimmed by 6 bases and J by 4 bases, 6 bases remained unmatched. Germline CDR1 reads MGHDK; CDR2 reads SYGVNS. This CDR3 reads CASRGLAGVTYEQYF. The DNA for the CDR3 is TGTGCCAGCAGAGGACTAGCGGGAGTAACATACGAGCAGTACTTC.

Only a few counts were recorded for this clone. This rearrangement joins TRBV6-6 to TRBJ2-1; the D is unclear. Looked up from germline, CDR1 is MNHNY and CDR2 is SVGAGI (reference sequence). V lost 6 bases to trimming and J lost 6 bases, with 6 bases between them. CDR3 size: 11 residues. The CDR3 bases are TGTGCCAGCAGATCCCTCAATGAGCAGTTCTTC. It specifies CASRSLNEQFF.

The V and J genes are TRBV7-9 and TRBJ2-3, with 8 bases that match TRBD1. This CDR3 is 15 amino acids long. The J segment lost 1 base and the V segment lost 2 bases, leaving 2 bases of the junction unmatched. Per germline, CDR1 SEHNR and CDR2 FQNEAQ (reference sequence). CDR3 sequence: CASSLPTGGTDTQYF. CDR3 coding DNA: TGTGCCAGCAGCTTACCGACAGGGGGCACAGATACGCAGTATTTT.

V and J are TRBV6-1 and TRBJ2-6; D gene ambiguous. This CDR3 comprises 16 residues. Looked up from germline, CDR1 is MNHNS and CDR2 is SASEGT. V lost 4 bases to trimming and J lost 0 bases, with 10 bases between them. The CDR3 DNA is TGTGCCAGCAGTGCTCGGCAGCCCTCTGGGGCCAACGTCCTGACTTTC. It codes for CASSARQPSGANVLTF.

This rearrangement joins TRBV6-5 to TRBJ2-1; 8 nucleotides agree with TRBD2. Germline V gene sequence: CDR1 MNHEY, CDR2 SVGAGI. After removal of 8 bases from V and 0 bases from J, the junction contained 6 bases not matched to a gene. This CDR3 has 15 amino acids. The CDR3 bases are TGTGCCAGCGGAGCGGGAGCCAACTCCTACAATGAGCAGTTCTTC. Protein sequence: CASGAGANSYNEQFF.

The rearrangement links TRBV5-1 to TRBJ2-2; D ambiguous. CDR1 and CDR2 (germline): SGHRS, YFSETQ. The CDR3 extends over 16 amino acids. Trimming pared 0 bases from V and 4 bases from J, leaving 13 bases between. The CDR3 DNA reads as TGCGCCAGCAGCTTGGCCACGGGTGGAACCACCGGGGAGCTGTTTTTT. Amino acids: CASSLATGGTTGELFF.

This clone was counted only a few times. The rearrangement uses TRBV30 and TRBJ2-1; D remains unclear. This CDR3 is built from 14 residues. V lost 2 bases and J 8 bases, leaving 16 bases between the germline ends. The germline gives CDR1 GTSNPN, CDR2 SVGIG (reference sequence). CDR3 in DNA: TGTGCCTGGAGTTCGGACGTAGTGTTGGATGAGCAGTTCTTC. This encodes CAWSSDVVLDEQFF.

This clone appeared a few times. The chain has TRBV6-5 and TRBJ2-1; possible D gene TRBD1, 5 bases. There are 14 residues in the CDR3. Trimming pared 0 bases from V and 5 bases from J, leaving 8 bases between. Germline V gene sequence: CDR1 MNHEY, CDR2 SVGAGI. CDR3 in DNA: TGTGCCAGCAGTTACTCTTCAGGGAACAATGAGCAGTTCTTC. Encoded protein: CASSYSSGNNEQFF.

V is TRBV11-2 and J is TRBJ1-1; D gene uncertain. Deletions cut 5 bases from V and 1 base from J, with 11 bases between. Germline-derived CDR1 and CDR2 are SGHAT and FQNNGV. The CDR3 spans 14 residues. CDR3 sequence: CASSPSTGNTEAFF. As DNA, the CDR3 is TGTGCCAGCAGCCCAAGCACGGGGAACACTGAAGCTTTCTTT.

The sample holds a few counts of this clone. The DNA for the CDR3 is TGTGCCAGCAGCACGATTATCCGACAGGGCTCCTATGGCTACACCTTC. Residues: CASSTIIRQGSYGYTF. The V and J genes are TRBV5-4 and TRBJ1-2; 7 positions match TRBD1. The CDR3 has 16 residues. V was clipped by 4 bases and J by 4 bases; unmatched bases: 13. From germline, CDR1 is SGHNT and CDR2 YYREEE (reference sequence).

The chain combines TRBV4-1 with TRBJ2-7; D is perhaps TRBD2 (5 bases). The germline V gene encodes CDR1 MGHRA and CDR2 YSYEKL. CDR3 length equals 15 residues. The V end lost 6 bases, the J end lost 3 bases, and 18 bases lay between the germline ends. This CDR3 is CASSHAQTKRYEQYF. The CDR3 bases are TGCGCCAGCAGTCATGCCCAGACTAAACGCTACGAGCAGTACTTC.

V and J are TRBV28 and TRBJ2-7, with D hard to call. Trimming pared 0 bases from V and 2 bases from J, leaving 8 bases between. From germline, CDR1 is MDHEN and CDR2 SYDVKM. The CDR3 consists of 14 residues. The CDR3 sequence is CASSLWPEAYEQYF. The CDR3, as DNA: TGTGCCAGCAGTTTATGGCCAGAAGCCTACGAGCAGTACTTC.

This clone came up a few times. The CDR3 region has the DNA TGCGCCAGCAGCCAAGGGACTAGGAAGTTCTTC. Its protein product is CASSQGTRKFF. The V and J genes are TRBV4-3 and TRBJ2-1; 7 bases map to TRBD2. The CDR3 loop spans 11 amino acids. Germline assignment: CDR1 LGHNA and CDR2 YSLEER. The ends lost 1 base at V and 14 bases at J; junction bases unmatched: 2.

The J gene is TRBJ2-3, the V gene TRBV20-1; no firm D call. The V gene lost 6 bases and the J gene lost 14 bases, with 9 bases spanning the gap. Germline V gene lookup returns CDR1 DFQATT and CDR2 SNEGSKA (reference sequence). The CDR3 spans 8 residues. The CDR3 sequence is CSAVSRYF. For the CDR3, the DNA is TGCAGTGCCGTGAGTCGGTATTTT.

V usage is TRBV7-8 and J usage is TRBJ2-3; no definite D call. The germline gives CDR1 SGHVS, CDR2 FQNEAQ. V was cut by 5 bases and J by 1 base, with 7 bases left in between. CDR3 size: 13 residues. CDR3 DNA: TGTGCCAGCAGCCCCCAGCGCACAGATACGCAGTATTTT. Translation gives CASSPQRTDTQYF. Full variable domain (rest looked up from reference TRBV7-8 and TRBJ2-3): GAGVSQSPRYKVAKRGQDVALRCDPISGHVSLFWYQQALGQGPEFLTYFQNEAQLDKSGLPSDRFFAERPEGSVSTLKIQRTQQEDSAVYLCASSPQRTDTQYFGPGTRLTVL.

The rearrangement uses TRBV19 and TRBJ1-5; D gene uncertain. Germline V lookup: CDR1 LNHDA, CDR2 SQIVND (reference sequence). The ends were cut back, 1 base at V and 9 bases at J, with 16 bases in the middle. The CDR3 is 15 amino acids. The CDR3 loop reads CASSIGMEVRRPQHF. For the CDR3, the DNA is TGTGCCAGTAGTATAGGGATGGAGGTAAGACGGCCCCAGCATTTT.

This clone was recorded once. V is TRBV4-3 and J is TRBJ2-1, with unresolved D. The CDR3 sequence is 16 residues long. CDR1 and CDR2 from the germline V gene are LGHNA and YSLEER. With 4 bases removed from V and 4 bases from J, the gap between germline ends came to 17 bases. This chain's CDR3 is CASSPRTSLSYNEQFF. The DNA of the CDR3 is TGCGCCAGCAGCCCGCGGACCTCGCTTTCTTACAATGAGCAGTTCTTC.

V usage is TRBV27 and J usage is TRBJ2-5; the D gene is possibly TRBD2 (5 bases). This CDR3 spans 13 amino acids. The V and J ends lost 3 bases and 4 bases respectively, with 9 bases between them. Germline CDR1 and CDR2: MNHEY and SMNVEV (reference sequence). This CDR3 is CASSLIRGETQYF. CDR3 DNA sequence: TGTGCCAGCAGTTTGATCCGGGGAGAGACCCAGTACTTC.

The CDR3 DNA follows: TGTGCCAGCAGTGACGGGAGGGGGAGCAATCAGCCCCAGCATTTT. Residues: CASSDGRGSNQPQHF. V usage is TRBV6-1 and J usage is TRBJ1-5; a possible D gene is TRBD1 (6 bases). Germline V gene sequence: CDR1 MNHNS, CDR2 SASEGT. V gave up 3 bases and J gave up 1 base, with 10 bases separating them. This CDR3 contains 15 residues.

The CDR3 nucleotides are TGTGCCACAGCAAACCCCGGGCACGAGCAGTACTTC. It is translated as CATANPGHEQYF. J is TRBJ2-7 and V is TRBV6-5, with D uncertain. Germline CDR1 and CDR2: MNHEY and SVGAGI. The CDR3 covers 12 residues. The V gene lost 10 bases and the J gene lost 5 bases, with 15 bases spanning the gap.

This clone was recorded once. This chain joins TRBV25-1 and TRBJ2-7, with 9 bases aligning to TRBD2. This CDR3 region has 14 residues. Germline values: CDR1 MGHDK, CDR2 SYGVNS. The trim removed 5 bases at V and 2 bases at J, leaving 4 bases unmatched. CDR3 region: CASSRLAETYEQYF. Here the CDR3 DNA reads TGTGCCAGCAGTCGACTAGCGGAAACCTACGAGCAGTACTTC.

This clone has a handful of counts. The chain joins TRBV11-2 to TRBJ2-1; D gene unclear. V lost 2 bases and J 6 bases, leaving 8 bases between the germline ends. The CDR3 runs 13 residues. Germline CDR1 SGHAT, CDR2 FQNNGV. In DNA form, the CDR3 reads TGTGCCAGCAGCTTAAATAGTCTCAATGAGCAGTTCTTC. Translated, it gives CASSLNSLNEQFF.

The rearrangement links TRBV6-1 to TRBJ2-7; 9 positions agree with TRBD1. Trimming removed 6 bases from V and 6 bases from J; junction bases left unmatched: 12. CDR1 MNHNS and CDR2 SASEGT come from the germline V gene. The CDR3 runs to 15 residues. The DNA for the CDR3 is TGTGCCAGCAGGGGGGGACAGGGTTTTCGTTTCGAGCAGTACTTC. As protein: CASRGGQGFRFEQYF.

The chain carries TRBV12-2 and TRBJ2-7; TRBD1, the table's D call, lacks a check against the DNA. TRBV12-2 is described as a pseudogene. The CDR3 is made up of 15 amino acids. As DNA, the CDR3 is TGTGCAAGTCGCTTAGGACTTAGGGGCAAGTACGAGCAGTACTTC. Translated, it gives CASRLGLRGKYEQYF.

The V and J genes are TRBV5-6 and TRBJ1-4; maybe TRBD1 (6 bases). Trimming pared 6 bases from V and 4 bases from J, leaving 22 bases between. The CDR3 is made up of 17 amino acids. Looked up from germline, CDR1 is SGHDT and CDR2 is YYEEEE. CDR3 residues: CASTSDLGQHVNEKLFF. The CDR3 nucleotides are TGTGCCAGCACTAGCGATTTGGGACAACATGTTAATGAAAAACTGTTTTTT.